The entry that follows covers one TCR beta chain sequence. The clone's antigen remains unknown. Base qualities are not recorded, but no much larger clone differs from it by a single base. Other nucleotide sequences from this sample produce the same CDR3. The cysteine opens and the phenylalanine closes a CDR3 of 14 amino acids. Just CDR3 DNA is preserved here, 42 bases in frame from base 1. Looking up the germline V gene yields CDR1 SGHRS and CDR2 YFSETQ. For this chain, trimming is 4 bases at the V end and 0 bases at the J end, and the number of junction bases without a gene match is 2. TCRbeta CDR3 regions were amplified from genomic DNA using the immunoSEQ Assay, a bias-controlled multiplex PCR. The published analysis was carried out like this. The number of nucleated cells in each sample was estimated by amplification of reference gene primers within the assay. Sequence reads were collapsed and filtered to measure the absolute abundance of every unique TCRbeta CDR3 rearrangement. For each sample, productive Simpson clonality was calculated as the square root of Simpson's diversity index across productive rearrangements. The clones in this table, taken by TCRdb from immuneACCESS, are in-frame only. Not every clone is retained; where verified, under half of the shortfall comes from an unresolved V gene, and the cause of the rest is unknown. Clonal size and the V and J genes are those of that table, whereas D and trimming came from the DNA. This sample has almost 55,000 clones in its table, and around 84% of those were observed once. Clones ranked in the top ten supply around 2.5% of the sample.

These data are taken from a study of blood T cell repertoires in COVID-19 (dated by TCRdb to the early 2020s). With respect to the entire study: Samples from collaborators originated in the United States, Italy and Spain and spanned both the acute and convalescent phases of COVID-19. The prospective study material was composed of cDNA or gDNA derived from T cells, B-cell-depleted T cells, or PBMCs. Deeply sampled blood TCRbeta repertoires from subjects exposed to, actively infected with, or recovered from COVID-19 were included in the dataset. The repertoires were released in a freely available public database intended as a resource for research on the immune response to SARS-CoV-2. The samples were drawn from the first 160 participants of the ongoing ImmuneRACE study and from 950 to 1,500 subjects provided by 6 global collaborators. A de-identified subject ID, COVID-19 status, age in years and sex were almost always included in the sample metadata. Where available, HLA class I and class II types were taken from metadata supplied by the sample provider and were not determined by assay-based typing.

Each collaborating institution followed its own protocols to collect whole blood in K2EDTA tubes. For TCRbeta analysis, collaborators shipped samples in one of three forms: frozen whole blood, isolated PBMCs, or DNA extracted from either of those sample types. Overall study results and their limits: How much clinical and demographic metadata was included differed by source and by participant, and the metadata was provided uncurated.

The chain uses TRBV5-1 and TRBJ1-2; 8 junctional bases match TRBD1. The TCR sequence derives from a man aged 50 to 59 with acute or convalescent COVID-19. The material sequenced was peripheral blood. For the CDR3, the sequence is CASSAGQANYGYTF. The sequenced DNA is TGCGCCAGCAGCGCGGGACAGGCTAACTATGGCTACACCTTC.